The 18 T cell receptor beta chains listed next were all sequenced from one sample in a study of shared clonotypes between healthy human individuals. The method was immunoSEQ multiplex PCR; TCRdb's version includes in-frame clones alone and lacks a portion of them. The sample carries over 2 million clones, roughly 96% recorded once. Sequencing input: naive CD4+ T cells sorted from blood. Indicated subset: CD45RA+ positively selected. These receptors all stem from a man aged 18-30 years in good health.

The V call is TRBV28, the J call TRBJ2-1; TRBD2 agrees at 8 bases. The CDR3 consists of 13 residues. J gave up 5 bases and V 7 bases, and 4 bases lay outside the gene matches. The germline CDR1 and CDR2 sequences are MDHEN and SYDVKM. In DNA, the CDR3 is TGTGCCAGCACCAGCGGGAGAAACAATGAGCAGTTCTTC. Translating it yields CASTSGRNNEQFF.

The chain recombines TRBV19 with TRBJ2-3; a possible D gene is TRBD1 (6 bases). Germline V gene data show CDR1 as LNHDA and CDR2 as SQIVND (reference sequence). CDR3 length: 15 amino acids. The V and J ends lost 3 bases and 2 bases respectively, with 12 bases between them. The chain's CDR3 is CASSITQGFTDTQYF. The CDR3 coding sequence is TGTGCCAGTAGTATCACTCAGGGGTTCACAGATACGCAGTATTTT.

This clone occurred once. V gene TRBV7-9 combines with J gene TRBJ1-2; D gene ambiguous. This CDR3 has 14 residues. The germline CDR1 and CDR2 sequences are SEHNR and FQNEAQ (reference sequence). V was clipped by 5 bases and J by 1 base, with 11 bases between them. CDR3 region: CASSLDMINYGYTF. The CDR3 region has the DNA TGTGCCAGCAGCCTGGATATGATTAACTATGGCTACACCTTC. Together with reference TRBV7-9 and TRBJ1-2, the CDR3 gives the full variable domain: DTGVSQNPRHKITKRGQNVTFRCDPISEHNRLYWYRQTLGQGPEFLTYFQNEAQLEKSRLLSDRFSAERPKGSFSTLEIQRTEQGDSAMYLCASSLDMINYGYTFGSGTRLTVV.

V is TRBV2 and J is TRBJ1-6; TRBD1 matches 7 bases. CDR1 and CDR2 from the germline V gene are SNHLY and FYNNEI. The ends lost 6 bases at V and 5 bases at J; junction bases unmatched: 4. This CDR3 region has 14 residues. The CDR3 loop is CASRGTANNSPLHF. The CDR3 region has the DNA TGTGCCAGCAGAGGGACAGCCAATAATTCACCCCTCCACTTT.

This clone was seen just once. The chain is built from TRBV7-9 and TRBJ2-7; 11 nucleotides agree with TRBD2. The CDR3 spans 13 residues. From germline, CDR1 is SEHNR and CDR2 FQNEAQ (reference sequence). The V segment lost 8 bases and the J segment 6 bases; nucleotides outside the gene matches: 6. CDR3 DNA: TGTGCCAGCGCGACTAGCGGGACCGGCGAGCAGTACTTC. The encoded protein is CASATSGTGEQYF.

The J gene is TRBJ2-5, the V gene TRBV7-8, with 7 bases identical to TRBD2. The CDR3 length is 15 residues. Germline V gene sequence: CDR1 SGHVS, CDR2 FQNEAQ. Losses at the gene ends were 0 bases for V and 7 bases for J; bases not matched to a gene: 8. CDR3 protein: CASSLANRGEGTQYF. The CDR3 region has the DNA TGTGCCAGCAGCTTAGCGAATCGGGGGGAAGGGACCCAGTACTTC. The full variable domain, rest sourced from reference TRBV7-8 and TRBJ2-5, is GAGVSQSPRYKVAKRGQDVALRCDPISGHVSLFWYQQALGQGPEFLTYFQNEAQLDKSGLPSDRFFAERPEGSVSTLKIQRTQQEDSAVYLCASSLANRGEGTQYFGPGTRLLVL.

This chain joins TRBV4-1 and TRBJ2-7; the match to TRBD2 covers 12 bases. The CDR3 loop spans 17 amino acids. V lost 1 base to trimming and J lost 2 bases; unmatched junction nucleotides: 6. Germline V gene data show CDR1 as MGHRA and CDR2 as YSYEKL. The CDR3 loop is CASSQASSSGGAYEQYF. CDR3 nucleotides: TGCGCCAGCAGCCAAGCCTCTTCTAGCGGGGGGGCCTACGAGCAGTACTTC.

The V call is TRBV5-6, the J call TRBJ2-6; unclear D gene. CDR3 length: 17 residues. Germline lookup yields CDR1 SGHDT and CDR2 YYEEEE. Deletions cut 3 bases from V and 3 bases from J, with 16 bases between. CDR3 protein: CASSSSPMSNGANVLTF. Here the CDR3 DNA reads TGTGCCAGCAGCTCCAGCCCCATGTCCAATGGGGCCAACGTCCTGACTTTC. The full variable domain, its missing parts supplied by reference TRBV5-6 and TRBJ2-6, is DAGVTQSPTHLIKTRGQQVTLRCSPKSGHDTVSWYQQALGQGPQFIFQYYEEEERQRGNFPDRFSGHQFPNYSSELNVNALLLGDSALYLCASSSSPMSNGANVLTFGAGSRLTVL.

A word on this clone: Other DNA sequences in the same sample also yield this CDR3. J is TRBJ2-2 and V is TRBV9; D remains ambiguous. V shed 2 bases and J shed 5 bases, with 4 bases lying between them. Germline-derived CDR1 and CDR2 are SGDLS and YYNGEE. The CDR3 extends over 12 amino acids. The CDR3 nucleotides are TGTGCCAGCAGCGTGGAGACCGGGGAGCTGTTTTTT. Protein: CASSVETGELFF.

V gene TRBV10-3 combines with J gene TRBJ2-3; 12 nucleotides match TRBD1. V lost 5 bases and J lost 0; bases outside the gene matches: 9. The CDR3 runs to 18 residues. Germline CDR1 ENHRY, CDR2 SYGVKD. CDR3 amino acids: CAISFTGQGASSTDTQYF. In DNA form, the CDR3 reads TGTGCCATCAGTTTCACGGGACAGGGGGCGTCTAGCACAGATACGCAGTATTTT.

The chain employs TRBV12-1 and TRBJ2-1; TRBD2 was called by the table and not checked on the DNA. TRBV12-1 is flagged as a pseudogene. The CDR3 is made up of 14 amino acids. The DNA for the CDR3 is TGTGCCAGCAGCTTGACTAGCGGGGGGCATGAGCAGTTCTTC. Protein product: CASSLTSGGHEQFF.

The chain is built from TRBV6-5 and TRBJ2-2; D ambiguous. Trimming took 7 bases from V and 4 from J, leaving 13 bases between them. The germline V gene has CDR1 MNHEY and CDR2 SVGAGI. The CDR3 has 14 amino acids. CDR3 sequence reads: CASTKVGFTGELFF. CDR3 bases: TGTGCCAGCACCAAGGTGGGCTTCACCGGGGAGCTGTTTTTT.

This clone was observed once. V is TRBV27 and J is TRBJ1-2, with D possibly TRBD1 on 6 matching bases. Germline V CDR1 and CDR2: MNHEY, SMNVEV (reference sequence). The CDR3 runs 15 residues. V was clipped by 6 bases and J by 7 bases, with 21 bases between them. The CDR3 sequence is CASSPPSGTNGGYTF. The DNA for the CDR3 is TGTGCCAGCAGCCCCCCCTCCGGGACAAACGGTGGCTACACCTTC.

The chain joins TRBV4-2 to TRBJ2-2, with a weak D call TRBD1 (6 bases). V was shortened by 4 bases and J by 0 bases, with 12 bases between the two germline ends. Germline V gives CDR1 LGHNA, CDR2 YNFKEQ. The CDR3 length is 16 residues. The CDR3 is CASSPPTGANTGELFF. CDR3 DNA: TGTGCCAGCAGCCCCCCGACAGGCGCGAACACCGGGGAGCTGTTTTTT.

The genes are TRBV9 and TRBJ2-5, with 7 positions matching TRBD2. Trimming removed 5 bases from V and 1 base from J; junction bases left unmatched: 11. Germline V gene lookup returns CDR1 SGDLS and CDR2 YYNGEE. The CDR3 spans 16 residues. This chain's CDR3 is CASRPPLTSPQETQYF. CDR3 bases: TGTGCCAGCAGACCGCCCCTGACTAGCCCCCAAGAGACCCAGTACTTC.

This clone was counted once. The rearrangement links TRBV2 to TRBJ2-5; 9 bases fit TRBD1. CDR3 length equals 16 residues. Germline V lookup: CDR1 SNHLY, CDR2 FYNNEI. Trimming cost V 5 bases and J 1 base; bases outside gene matches: 8. The CDR3 here is CASSLNRGRSQETQYF. In DNA form, the CDR3 reads TGTGCCAGCAGTTTAAACAGGGGGCGTAGCCAAGAGACCCAGTACTTC.

The chain employs TRBV7-9 and TRBJ2-7, with D unclear. CDR3 length equals 18 residues. The germline V gene has CDR1 SEHNR and CDR2 FQNEAQ (reference sequence). Trimming took off 5 bases at V and 0 bases at J, with 23 bases between the two ends. The CDR3, as DNA: TGTGCCAGCAGCCCCGGCCTTTCCTCAGTCCCATTCTCCTACGAGCAGTACTTC. It encodes CASSPGLSSVPFSYEQYF.

This clone was counted a single time. This same CDR3 is encoded by further DNA sequences in the sample. The chain joins TRBV11-3 to TRBJ2-7; 12 bases fit TRBD1. The J segment lost 3 bases and the V segment lost 9 bases, leaving 12 bases of the junction unmatched. CDR1 is SGHNT, CDR2 YENEEA, per germline. The CDR3 runs 16 residues. The CDR3 spells CASSGGQGALYYEQYF. CDR3 sequence (DNA): TGTGCCAGTAGCGGGGGACAGGGGGCCCTCTACTACGAGCAGTACTTC. Looking up the rest from reference TRBV11-3 and TRBJ2-7 gives the full variable domain: EAGVVQSPRYKIIEKKQPVAFWCNPISGHNTLYWYLQNLGQGPELLIRYENEEAVDDSQLPKDRFSAERLKGVDSTLKIQPAELGDSAVYLCASSGGQGALYYEQYFGPGTRLTVT.